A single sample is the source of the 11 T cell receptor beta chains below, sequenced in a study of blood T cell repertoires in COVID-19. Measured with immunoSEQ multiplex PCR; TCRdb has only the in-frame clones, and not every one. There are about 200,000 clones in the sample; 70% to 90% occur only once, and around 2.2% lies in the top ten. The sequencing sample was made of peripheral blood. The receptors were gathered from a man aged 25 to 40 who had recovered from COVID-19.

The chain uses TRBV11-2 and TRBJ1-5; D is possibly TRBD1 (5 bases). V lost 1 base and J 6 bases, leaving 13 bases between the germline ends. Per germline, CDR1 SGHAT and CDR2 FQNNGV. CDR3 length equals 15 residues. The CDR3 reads CASSLAGIGIQPQHF. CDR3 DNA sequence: TGTGCCAGCAGCTTAGCAGGGATAGGAATTCAGCCCCAGCATTTT.

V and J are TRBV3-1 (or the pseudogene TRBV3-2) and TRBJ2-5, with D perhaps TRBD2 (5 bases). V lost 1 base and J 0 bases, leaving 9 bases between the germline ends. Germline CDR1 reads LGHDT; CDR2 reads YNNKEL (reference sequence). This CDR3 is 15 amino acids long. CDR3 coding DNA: TGTGCCAGCAGCCAAGCCGGGAATAACCAAGAGACCCAGTACTTC. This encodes CASSQAGNNQETQYF.

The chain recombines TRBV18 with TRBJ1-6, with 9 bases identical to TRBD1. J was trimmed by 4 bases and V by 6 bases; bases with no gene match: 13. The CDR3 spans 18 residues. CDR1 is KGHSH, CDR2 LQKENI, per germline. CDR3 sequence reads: CASSPGQGVPWYNSPLHF. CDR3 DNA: TGTGCCAGCTCCCCGGGACAGGGCGTCCCTTGGTATAATTCACCCCTCCACTTT.

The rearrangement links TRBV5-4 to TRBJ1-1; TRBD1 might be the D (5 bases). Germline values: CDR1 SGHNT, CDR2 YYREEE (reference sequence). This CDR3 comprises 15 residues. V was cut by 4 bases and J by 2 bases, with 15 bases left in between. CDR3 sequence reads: CASSTMPDRNTEAFF. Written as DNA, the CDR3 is TGTGCCAGCAGCACGATGCCCGACAGAAACACTGAAGCTTTCTTT.

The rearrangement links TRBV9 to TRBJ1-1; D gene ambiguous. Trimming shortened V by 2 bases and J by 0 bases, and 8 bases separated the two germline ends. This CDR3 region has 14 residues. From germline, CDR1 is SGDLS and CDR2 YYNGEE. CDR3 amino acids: CASSVEGMNTEAFF. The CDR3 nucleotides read TGTGCCAGCAGCGTGGAGGGTATGAACACTGAAGCTTTCTTT.

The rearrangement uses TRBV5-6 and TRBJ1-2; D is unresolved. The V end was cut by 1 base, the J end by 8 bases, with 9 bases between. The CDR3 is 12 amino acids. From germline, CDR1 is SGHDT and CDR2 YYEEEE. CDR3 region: CASSLPGSGYTF. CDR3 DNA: TGTGCCAGCAGCTTGCCGGGGAGCGGCTACACCTTC.

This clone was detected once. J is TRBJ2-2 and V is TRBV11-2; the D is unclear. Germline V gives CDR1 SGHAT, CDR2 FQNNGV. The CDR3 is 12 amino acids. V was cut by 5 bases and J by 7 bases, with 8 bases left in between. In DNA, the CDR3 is TGTGCCAGCAGCAGAGAATACGGGGAGCTGTTTTTT. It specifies CASSREYGELFF. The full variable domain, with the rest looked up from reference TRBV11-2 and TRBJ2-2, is EAGVAQSPRYKIIEKRQSVAFWCNPISGHATLYWYQQILGQGPKLLIQFQNNGVVDDSQLPKDRFSAERLKGVDSTLKIQPAKLEDSAVYLCASSREYGELFFGEGSRLTVL.

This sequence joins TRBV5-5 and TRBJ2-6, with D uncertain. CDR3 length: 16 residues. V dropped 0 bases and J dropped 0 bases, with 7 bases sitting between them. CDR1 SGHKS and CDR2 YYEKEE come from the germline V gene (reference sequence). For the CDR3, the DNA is TGTGCCAGCAGCTTGGCGGGTTCCTCTGGGGCCAACGTCCTGACTTTC. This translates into CASSLAGSSGANVLTF.

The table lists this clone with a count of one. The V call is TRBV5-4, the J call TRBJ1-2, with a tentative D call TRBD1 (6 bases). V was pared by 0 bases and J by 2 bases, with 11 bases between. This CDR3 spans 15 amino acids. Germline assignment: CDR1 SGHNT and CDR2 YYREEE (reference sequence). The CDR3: CASSLETGINYGYTF. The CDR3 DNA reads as TGTGCCAGCAGCTTGGAGACAGGAATCAACTATGGCTACACCTTC.

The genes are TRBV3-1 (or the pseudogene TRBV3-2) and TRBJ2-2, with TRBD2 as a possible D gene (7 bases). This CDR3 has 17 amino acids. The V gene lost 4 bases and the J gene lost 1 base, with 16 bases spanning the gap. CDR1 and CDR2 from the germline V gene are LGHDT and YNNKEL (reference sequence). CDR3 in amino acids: CASSPNWGGRNTGELFF. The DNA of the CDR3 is TGTGCCAGCAGCCCAAATTGGGGGGGGCGGAACACCGGGGAGCTGTTTTTT.

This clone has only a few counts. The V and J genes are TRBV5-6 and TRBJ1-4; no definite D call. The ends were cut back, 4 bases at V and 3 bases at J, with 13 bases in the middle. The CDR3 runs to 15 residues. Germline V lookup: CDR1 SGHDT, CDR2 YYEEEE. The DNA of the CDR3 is TGTGCCAGCAGCCCCCAGAGCGGAGCTAATGAAAAACTGTTTTTT. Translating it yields CASSPQSGANEKLFF.